Below are 17 T cell receptor beta chains sequenced from a single sample in a study of blood T cell repertoires in COVID-19. Assay used: immunoSEQ multiplex PCR; TCRdb lists only in-frame clones, some missing. The table records roughly 180,000 clones, about 88% of them present only once. Sequencing was carried out using peripheral blood. These TCRs come from a woman between 50 and 59 years old with COVID-19, enrolled during active disease.

This clone has only a few counts. V gene TRBV7-9 combines with J gene TRBJ1-3; possibly TRBD1 for D (6 bases). The CDR3 has 15 residues. The germline V gene encodes CDR1 SEHNR and CDR2 FQNEAQ (reference sequence). Between the trimmed V and J ends, which lost 5 bases and 1 base, there was a span of 12 bases. CDR3 region: CASSAQGNSGNTIYF. The CDR3 nucleotides are TGTGCCAGCAGCGCACAGGGTAATTCTGGAAACACCATATATTTT.

The chain links TRBV25-1 to TRBJ2-5, with 9 bases matching TRBD2. The germline V gene encodes CDR1 MGHDK and CDR2 SYGVNS. V trimming: 4 bases; J trimming: 4 bases; junction bases outside the gene matches: 10. The CDR3 spans 16 residues. The CDR3 DNA follows: TGTGCCAGCAGTGTAGCTCGGACTAGCGTGGGAGAGACCCAGTACTTC. Residues: CASSVARTSVGETQYF. The full variable domain, rest sourced from reference TRBV25-1 and TRBJ2-5, is EADIYQTPRYLVIGTGKKITLECSQTMGHDKMYWYQQDPGMELHLIHYSYGVNSTEKGDLSSESTVSRIRTEHFPLTLESARPSHTSQYLCASSVARTSVGETQYFGPGTRLLVL.

J is TRBJ1-6 and V is TRBV19; 11 bases map to TRBD1. This CDR3 is 15 amino acids long. V was clipped by 7 bases and J by 8 bases; unmatched bases: 7. CDR1 is LNHDA and CDR2 is SQIVND in the germline V gene (reference sequence). CDR3 amino acids: CASTSGQGEYSPLHF. For the CDR3, the DNA is TGTGCCAGTACCTCGGGACAGGGGGAATATTCACCCCTCCACTTT.

The chain recombines TRBV7-9 with TRBJ2-7, with 7 positions matching TRBD1. The V segment lost 5 bases and the J segment 1 base; nucleotides outside the gene matches: 8. The CDR3 contains 15 residues. Per germline, CDR1 SEHNR and CDR2 FQNEAQ (reference sequence). CDR3 sequence: CASSDRDSFSYEQYF. DNA for the CDR3: TGTGCCAGCAGCGACCGGGACAGCTTTTCCTACGAGCAGTACTTC.

The chain recombines TRBV4-1 with TRBJ1-4; D possibly corresponds to TRBD1 (6 bases). The CDR3 totals 16 residues. V was cut by 1 base and J by 7 bases, with 16 bases left in between. Germline assignment: CDR1 MGHRA and CDR2 YSYEKL. CDR3 residues: CASSQAAGGAGEKLFF. Here the CDR3 DNA reads TGCGCCAGCAGCCAAGCCGCCGGGGGGGCGGGTGAAAAACTGTTTTTT.

This clone came up many times. The chain couples TRBV30 to TRBJ1-2; TRBD1 agrees at 8 bases. The CDR3 spans 14 residues. Per germline, CDR1 GTSNPN and CDR2 SVGIG (reference sequence). Trimming took 2 bases from V and 8 from J; bases not matched to a gene: 10. The CDR3 DNA reads as TGTGCCTGGAGTTACCAGGGGGCTATAGAGGGCTACACCTTC. Its protein is CAWSYQGAIEGYTF.

V and J are TRBV12-5 and TRBJ2-3; D might be TRBD1 (6 bases). V lost 1 base, J lost 2 bases, and 10 bases lay in between. The CDR3 runs to 15 residues. CDR1 and CDR2 (germline): LGHNT, FRNRAP. This CDR3 is CASGLGDTFTDTQYF. Here the CDR3 DNA reads TGTGCTAGTGGTTTGGGGGACACATTCACAGATACGCAGTATTTT.

The rearrangement joins TRBV18 to TRBJ1-2; 7 bases agree with TRBD1. The germline V gene has CDR1 KGHSH and CDR2 LQKENI. The junction had 8 bases not matched to a gene; V was cut back by 6 bases and J by 7 bases. This CDR3 comprises 13 residues. DNA of the CDR3: TGTGCCAGCTCCCTCGGACAGGATCTTGGCTACACCTTC. This sequence encodes CASSLGQDLGYTF.

The V and J genes are TRBV28 and TRBJ1-2, with D possibly being TRBD1 (6 bases). The V gene's germline CDR1 is MDHEN and CDR2 SYDVKM. This CDR3 has 13 amino acids. Trimming cost V 5 bases and J 3 bases, with 10 bases left between them. CDR3 coding DNA: TGTGCCAGCAGTGACACAGGGTACTATGGCTACACCTTC. Protein: CASSDTGYYGYTF.

This chain connects TRBV2 to TRBJ2-5, with 13 bases that match TRBD2. Per the germline V gene, CDR1 is SNHLY and CDR2 is FYNNEI. The CDR3 totals 16 residues. Trimming took 8 bases from V and 4 from J; bases not matched to a gene: 10. CDR3 amino acids: CASLTSGGPRGETQYF. DNA for the CDR3: TGTGCCAGCTTGACTAGCGGGGGGCCGAGGGGAGAGACCCAGTACTTC.

The V gene is TRBV5-8, the J gene TRBJ1-5; the match to TRBD1 covers 7 bases. The ends lost 2 bases at V and 1 base at J; junction bases unmatched: 6. Germline V gives CDR1 SGHTS, CDR2 YDEGEE. The CDR3 has 16 residues. This CDR3 reads CASSLGQGVSNQPQHF. The CDR3 DNA sequence: TGTGCCAGCAGCTTAGGGCAGGGGGTGAGCAATCAGCCCCAGCATTTT.

The chain combines TRBV5-8 with TRBJ2-2, with TRBD1 matching over 9 bases. Germline loops: CDR1 SGHTS, CDR2 YDEGEE. The CDR3 has 13 residues. The J segment lost 6 bases and the V segment lost 4 bases, leaving 1 base of the junction unmatched. CDR3 nucleotides: TGTGCCAGCAGCCGACAGGGGGCCGGGGAGCTGTTTTTT. Protein product: CASSRQGAGELFF.

This clone was seen ten or more times. For the CDR3, the DNA is TGTGCCAGCAGCTCGACAGGGAATCAGGAAAAACTGTTTTTT. This sequence encodes CASSSTGNQEKLFF. The rearrangement uses TRBV7-9 and TRBJ1-4; 7 nucleotides match TRBD1. This CDR3 is 14 amino acids long. V gave up 4 bases and J gave up 8 bases; unmatched junction bases: 7. From germline, CDR1 is SEHNR and CDR2 FQNEAQ (reference sequence).

The rearrangement joins TRBV18 to TRBJ2-7; 11 bases map to TRBD1. Germline V gives CDR1 KGHSH, CDR2 LQKENI. CDR3 length equals 16 residues. V was pared by 5 bases and J by 6 bases, with 12 bases of the junction left unmatched. The CDR3 is CASSSGQGDRLGEQYF. The CDR3 DNA reads as TGTGCCAGCTCATCGGGACAGGGGGATCGGCTGGGCGAGCAGTACTTC.

The V gene is TRBV11-3, the J gene TRBJ2-7, with D possibly TRBD1 on 5 matching bases. Trimming removed 5 bases from V and 7 bases from J, with 15 bases in between. The V gene's germline CDR1 is SGHNT and CDR2 YENEEA. CDR3 length equals 13 residues. CDR3 bases: TGTGCCAGCAGCCAGGGTTACAAGGAAGAGCAGTACTTC. Its translation: CASSQGYKEEQYF. Full variable domain (missing parts from reference TRBV11-3 and TRBJ2-7): EAGVVQSPRYKIIEKKQPVAFWCNPISGHNTLYWYLQNLGQGPELLIRYENEEAVDDSQLPKDRFSAERLKGVDSTLKIQPAELGDSAVYLCASSQGYKEEQYFGPGTRLTVT.

The CDR3 DNA follows: TGTGCCAGTAGTATCCGGACAGGGGGCGGCCAAGAGACCCAGTACTTC. This gives the protein CASSIRTGGGQETQYF. This chain connects TRBV19 to TRBJ2-5; 11 nucleotides agree with TRBD1. The CDR3 length is 16 residues. V was clipped by 3 bases and J by 1 base; unmatched bases: 4. CDR1 and CDR2 (germline): LNHDA, SQIVND (reference sequence).

In DNA, the CDR3 is TGTGCCAGCAGCCAATTCCCAGAGAACACCGGGGAGCTGTTTTTT. It encodes CASSQFPENTGELFF. The J gene is TRBJ2-2, the V gene TRBV3-1 (or the pseudogene TRBV3-2); D is ambiguous. The CDR3 is made up of 15 amino acids. Trimming took 2 bases from V and 1 from J, leaving 8 bases between them. Germline V gene sequence: CDR1 LGHDT, CDR2 YNNKEL (reference sequence).